This TCR beta chain was retrieved from a study of control samples from healthy donors and cancer patients. The CDR3 is 17 amino acids. Deletions cut 2 bases from V and 1 base from J, with 18 bases between. CDR1 and CDR2 (germline): SGHDT, YYEEEE. Assay used: immunoSEQ multiplex PCR; TCRdb lists only in-frame clones, some missing. The sample lists about 54,000 clones; around 97% were seen once. This chain links TRBV5-6 with TRBJ2-5, with D possibly being TRBD2 (7 bases). The sequence was collected from a woman under 40 in good health. The source material was blood. Here the CDR3 reads CASSFILRGAGQETQYF. DNA of the CDR3: TGTGCCAGCAGCTTTATTCTCCGGGGGGCCGGCCAAGAGACCCAGTACTTC.